This T cell receptor beta chain was captured by sequencing in a study of early T cells in non-severe SARS-CoV-2 infection. Overall study findings and caveats: VDJdb-based matching was biased toward anti-spike CD8 responses and missed private and CD4 specificities.

The CDR3 spans 13 residues. Trimming removed 5 bases from V and 0 bases from J; junction bases left unmatched: 1. Germline values: CDR1 GTSNPN, CDR2 SVGIG (reference sequence). The library protocol tagged individual cDNA molecules with unique molecular identifiers. TCRdb recomputed calls from the 5' RACE reads with MiXCR, one row per CDR3 protein. The data contain 80,000 or so distinct CDR3 sequences, roughly 10% of them singletons. This clonotype was counted a few times. Its antigen is currently unknown. The material was whole blood, obtained at baseline. The chain couples TRBV30 to TRBJ2-7; 10 bases line up with TRBD1. This receptor was identified in an adult who was a healthcare worker with PCR-confirmed SARS-CoV-2 infection or an uninfected control (not recorded which). CDR3 region: CAWGQGVSYEQYF. DNA for the CDR3: TGTGCCTGGGGACAGGGGGTCTCCTACGAGCAGTACTTC.